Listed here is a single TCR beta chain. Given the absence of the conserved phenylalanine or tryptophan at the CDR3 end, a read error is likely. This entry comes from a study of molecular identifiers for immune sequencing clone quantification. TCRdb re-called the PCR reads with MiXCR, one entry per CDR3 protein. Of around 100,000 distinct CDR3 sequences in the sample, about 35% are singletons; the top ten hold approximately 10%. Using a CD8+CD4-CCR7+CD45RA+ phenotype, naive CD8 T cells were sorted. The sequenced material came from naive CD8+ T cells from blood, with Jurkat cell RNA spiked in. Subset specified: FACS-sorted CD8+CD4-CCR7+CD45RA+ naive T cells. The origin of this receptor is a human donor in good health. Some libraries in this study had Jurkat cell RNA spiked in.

The CDR3 loop is CASSQDSGRGSNQPQHY. In nucleotides, the CDR3 is TGTGCCAGCAGCCAAGATTCAGGGCGCGGGAGCAATCAGCCCCAGCATTAT. This chain joins TRBV4-2 and TRBJ1-5; D possibly corresponds to TRBD1 (5 bases). V shed 0 bases and J shed 1 base, with 13 bases lying between them. Germline-derived CDR1 and CDR2 are LGHNA and YNFKEQ. The CDR3 runs 17 residues.